The next 3 T cell receptor beta chains were all read from a single sample in a study of breast tumors, draining lymph nodes, adjacent tissues (dated by TCRdb to 2016 to 2017). Lymph node samples came from the axillary draining lymph nodes of breast cancer patients. The library was prepared using multiplex PCR. The instrument was an Illumina HiSeq 2000. TCRdb cleaned the public reads at Q25 with fastp, built clones with MiXCR and kept in-frame beta chains. Merged by CDR3 protein, the rows form single entries marked with the most common genes and DNA. For this sample there are 250,000 or so distinct CDR3 sequences; over 30% appear just once. Around 1% of the sample goes to the ten largest clones. Sequences were obtained from axillary lymph node tissue. These TCRs come from a female donor with breast cancer. Some clones in this sample may be carry-over from other donors' samples.

Remarks on this clonotype: A much larger clonotype is one base distant, so this may be a read error. V is TRBV12-3 or TRBV12-4 and J is TRBJ2-1, with D possibly matching TRBD2 (5 bases). Trimming left V 3 bases short and J 6 bases short, with 12 bases between. The CDR3 is 14 residues long. The CDR3 loop reads CASSFGGQSNEQFF. Here the CDR3 DNA reads TGTGCCAGCAGTTTCGGAGGCCAATCCAATGAGCAGTTCTTC.

The rearrangement uses TRBV20-1 and TRBJ1-1, with TRBD1 matching 7 bases. V gave up 6 bases and J gave up 0 bases; unmatched junction bases: 7. This CDR3 region has 14 residues. Germline values: CDR1 DFQATT, CDR2 SNEGSKA (reference sequence). CDR3: CSAPATGMNTEAFF. The CDR3, as DNA: TGCAGTGCCCCGGCGACAGGGATGAACACTGAAGCTTTCTTT.

This clonotype was counted a few times. It may be a read error: a sequence one base away is much more abundant. The V and J genes are TRBV5-6 and TRBJ2-5; possibly TRBD1 for D (6 bases). This CDR3 spans 12 amino acids. Germline CDR1 SGHDT, CDR2 YYEEEE. CDR3 nucleotide sequence: TGTGCCAGCATCCATGAGGGGGAGACCCGGTACTTC. It encodes CASIHEGETRYF.